This paragraph covers one T cell receptor beta chain sequence. Its antigen is unknown. Libraries were prepared by immunoSEQ multiplex PCR; TCRdb keeps only in-frame clonotypes and omits some of them. The data contain around 84,000 clones, around 93% of them singletons. This sample stems from a study of OX40 agonist ivuxolimab in advanced cancers. This CDR3 has 14 residues. Germline assignment: CDR1 SGHAT and CDR2 FQNNGV. Deletions cut 1 base from V and 3 bases from J, with 10 bases between. Study-wide results and caveats: The authors also found low normalized T-cell clonal expansion in some nonresponders.

This TCR came from an adult with an advanced solid tumor such as melanoma, head and neck, liver or kidney cancer. The sample here was CD4+ or CD8+ T cells sorted from blood, taken in a trial of the OX40 agonist ivuxolimab. The rearrangement uses TRBV11-2 and TRBJ2-7; weak D call: TRBD1 (6 bases). Here the CDR3 DNA reads TGTGCCAGCAGCTTAGGAGGACAGAGCTACGAGCAGTACTTC. Translating it yields CASSLGGQSYEQYF.